Listed below are T cell receptor beta chains from one sample, sequenced in a study of blood T cells in healthy people across ages. TCRdb redid the calling of the 5' RACE reads with MiXCR, one entry per CDR3 protein. The table records 900,000 to 950,000 distinct CDR3 sequences, roughly 29% of them present only once. These records were also assigned to another study, of T cells of mothers and their children.

The sample comprised blood. These receptors were obtained from a middle-aged woman in good health. CDR3s include the opening cysteine and the closing phenylalanine or tryptophan. The order of the fields is V gene, D gene, J gene, clone size, CDR3 protein, CDR3 DNA. D genes are given only for firm matches. Clone size, where shown, is once, few, many, or a class for clones that have expanded.

>TRBV12-3/TRBV12-4|.|TRBJ1-1|.
CASSLERVRTEAFF
TGTGCCAGCAGTTTAGAGAGAGTAAGGACTGAAGCTTTCTTT
>TRBV7-2|.|TRBJ2-5|.
CASSLAMKETQYF
TGTGCCAGCAGCTTAGCTATGAAAGAGACCCAGTACTTC
>TRBV7-2|TRBD2|TRBJ2-3|few
CASASGGPEDTQYF
TGTGCCAGCGCTAGCGGGGGGCCCGAAGATACGCAGTATTTT
>TRBV10-3|.|TRBJ2-3|.
CAISGLNYYTTSTDTQYF
TGTGCCATCAGTGGCCTGAATTACTATACCACTAGCACAGATACGCAGTATTTT
>TRBV7-2|TRBD2|TRBJ2-1|.
CASSLSRGGGALYNEQFF
TGTGCCAGCAGCTTGTCTCGCGGGGGGGGAGCGCTCTACAATGAGCAGTTCTTC
>TRBV10-3|TRBD2|TRBJ2-3|.
CAISESPSGGSTDTQYF
TGTGCCATCAGTGAGTCGCCTAGCGGGGGGAGCACAGATACGCAGTATTTT
>TRBV20-1|TRBD2|TRBJ2-5|medium-sized
CSARDALAGAETQYF
TGCAGTGCTAGAGATGCACTAGCGGGGGCGGAGACCCAGTACTTC
>TRBV18|TRBD1|TRBJ1-5|many
CASSTGARNQPQHF
TGTGCCAGCTCAACAGGGGCTCGGAATCAGCCCCAGCATTTT
>TRBV12-3/TRBV12-4|.|TRBJ1-6|many
CASSQTRGNSPLHF
TGTGCCAGCAGCCAGACCCGAGGCAATTCACCCCTCCACTTT
>TRBV10-3|TRBD1|TRBJ1-6|.
CAISSGGGYSPLHF
TGTGCCATCAGTTCAGGGGGCGGGTATTCACCCCTCCACTTT
>TRBV12-3/TRBV12-4|.|TRBJ2-1|many
CASSLRDYNEQFF
TGTGCCAGCAGTCTACGGGACTACAATGAGCAGTTCTTC
>TRBV20-1|.|TRBJ1-1|.
CSAAGGRTEAFF
TGCAGTGCCGCGGGGGGGAGAACTGAAGCTTTCTTT
>TRBV2|.|TRBJ2-7|many
CASSVQGTSYEQYF
TGTGCCAGCAGTGTCCAGGGGACTTCCTACGAGCAGTACTTC
>TRBV6-2/TRBV6-3|TRBD1|TRBJ2-7|many
CASSSPGTGGHYEQYF
TGTGCCAGCAGTTCGCCCGGGACAGGCGGGCACTACGAGCAGTACTTC
>TRBV9|.|TRBJ1-4|few
CASSATGATNEKLFF
TGTGCCAGCAGCGCGACAGGAGCAACTAATGAAAAACTGTTTTTT
>TRBV25-1|TRBD1|TRBJ2-5|.
CASSDRGQLETQYF
TGTGCCAGCAGTGATCGGGGACAGTTGGAGACCCAGTACTTC
>TRBV9|.|TRBJ2-7|many
CASSAAGASSLYEQYF
TGTGCCAGCAGCGCCGCGGGGGCTAGCAGTCTCTACGAGCAGTACTTC
>TRBV7-8|TRBD1|TRBJ1-2|few
CASSLEAGTANYGYTF
TGTGCCAGCAGCTTAGAGGCGGGGACAGCTAACTATGGCTACACCTTC
>TRBV7-2|.|TRBJ2-5|many
CASSSGLDRGTQYF
TGTGCCAGCAGCTCAGGGTTGGACAGAGGGACCCAGTACTTC